This is a list of T cell receptor beta chains from one sample in a study of blood T cell repertoires in COVID-19. The table came from immunoSEQ multiplex PCR; TCRdb's copy has only in-frame clones and leaves some out. The repertoire has about 280,000 clones, 85% of them found once; the top ten carry 2% to 3%. Input material: PBMCs or T cells enriched from blood (not recorded which). Receptors were obtained from a woman aged 45-65 years who had recovered from COVID-19. The CDR3 runs from the conserved cysteine through the conserved F or W.

j_call	v_call	cdr3_aa
TRBJ2-2	TRBV18	CASSAGLAGDTGELFF
TRBJ2-7	TRBV5-1	CASSETGDSAEQYF
TRBJ2-3	TRBV11-1	CASRAGTGHADTQYF
TRBJ2-1	TRBV6-4	CASSEGQGKYNEQFF
TRBJ2-7	TRBV19	CATQGQGAYEQYF
TRBJ1-2	TRBV5-5	CASSFGDSPNYGYTF
TRBJ1-2	TRBV13	CASSSRQGGNIYGYTF
TRBJ1-6	TRBV5-1	CASSSGAGQISYNSPLHF
TRBJ1-3	TRBV11-2	CASSLRGQGRENTIYF
TRBJ1-2	TRBV2	CASSGRDSLSYGYTF
TRBJ1-2	TRBV4-3	CASSQDWTGNGYTF
TRBJ1-4	TRBV7-8	CASSPDRIGWEKLFF
TRBJ2-1	TRBV30	CAWSGERAEQFF
TRBJ2-7	TRBV28	CASSESGTGSSYEQYF
TRBJ2-7	TRBV10-2	CASSDGTGGYEQYF
TRBJ1-2	TRBV28	CASSSSGTGYGYTF
TRBJ2-7	TRBV19	CASSRGGRYEQYF
TRBJ2-3	TRBV15	CATSLLETGAPSDTQYF
TRBJ1-2	TRBV19	CASSGTMGNWGYTF
TRBJ1-5	TRBV30	CAWGTGGVQPQHF
TRBJ1-6	TRBV28	CASRTDRQYNSPLHF
TRBJ2-1	TRBV14	CASSQIRAGAINNEQFF
TRBJ2-2	TRBV5-4	CASSFGHTNTGELFF
TRBJ2-7	TRBV6-5	CASSYGTGGHEQYF
TRBJ1-1	TRBV28	CASSLELNTEAFF
TRBJ1-1	TRBV10-3	CAISDPATANTEAFF
TRBJ2-3	TRBV4-3	CASSQEVSGRAADTQYF
TRBJ2-5	TRBV2	CASSGTGTTLYF
TRBJ2-1	TRBV5-1	CASRSRGADDEQFF
TRBJ2-1	TRBV5-1	CASSFGDNYNEQFF
TRBJ2-1	TRBV29-1	CSVGRSSYNEQFF
TRBJ2-3	TRBV15	CATSHGTAATDTQYF
TRBJ1-3	TRBV11-2	CASSFNLARDTIYF
TRBJ2-3	TRBV5-1	CASSLGLATLTDTQYF
TRBJ2-1	TRBV9	CASSSRTGGNNEQFF
TRBJ1-4	TRBV4-2	CASSQEWTGANEKLFF
TRBJ1-1	TRBV6-5	CASSYSSGVWHTEAFF
TRBJ1-5	TRBV5-6	CASSRDRDQPQHF
TRBJ2-5	TRBV7-7	CASSPTPEQETQYF
TRBJ1-1	TRBV30	CAHTVQGGTEAFF
TRBJ1-6	TRBV3-1/TRBV3-2	CASSVISGTVANSPLHF
TRBJ2-5	TRBV25-1	CATSIAGSETQYF
TRBJ1-2	TRBV7-9	CASSLDRTGTYGYTF
TRBJ1-5	TRBV19	CASSIRIDRSHQPQHF
TRBJ1-4	TRBV11-2	CASSSGPQGAGEKLFF
TRBJ2-7	TRBV4-1	CASSQDRAGVYEQYF
TRBJ2-5	TRBV19	CASSGGGGRETQYF